This T cell receptor beta chain was sequenced during a study of neurological immune-mediated disorders. Synthesis of cDNA was carried out by template-switch 5'RACE. The reaction used 10-nucleotide random UMIs. Each CDR3 protein gets one entry after TCRdb re-called the 5' RACE reads with MiXCR. The sample includes 78,000 or so distinct CDR3 sequences, 4% to 6% of them seen just once. Unsorted libraries used 2 million PBMCs kept at -80 degrees C. Per the germline V gene, CDR1 is MNHNS and CDR2 is SASEGT. Trimming left V 4 bases short and J 3 bases short, with 9 bases between. This CDR3 comprises 13 residues. This clonotype has a handful of counts.

The V call is TRBV6-1, the J call TRBJ1-1; the D is unclear. This TCR came from a woman aged 25 to 39 with multiple sclerosis. Sequenced: PBMCs. This chain's CDR3 is CASSAGRDTEAFF. In nucleotides, the CDR3 is TGTGCCAGCAGTGCGGGGAGGGACACTGAAGCTTTCTTT.